This record looks at one T cell receptor beta chain sequence and its context. Its antigen is not known. This sample was included in a study of long-term antiretroviral therapy in people with HIV. Study observations and caveats: ART adherence, viral resistance and therapy changes went undocumented. With ART, diversity went up but was still lower than in transplant donor controls.

Treatment for all HIV-infected participants took place in the United States. immunoSEQ v3.0 was run at survey level. The data were produced by immunoSEQ multiplex PCR, yet TCRdb's version contains in-frame clones alone and is incomplete. The sample yields 25,000 to 30,000 clones, roughly 89% seen once. Germline assignment: CDR1 SGHDT and CDR2 YYEEEE. The CDR3 is 12 amino acids. Trimming pared 4 bases from V and 9 bases from J, leaving 11 bases between. Source: unsorted PBMCs, taken 0.4 years after starting antiretroviral therapy. The rearrangement joins TRBV5-6 to TRBJ2-1; D gene unclear. The clonotype originates from a man aged 18 to 35 with HIV. CDR3 in DNA: TGTGCCAGCAGCCCCCCCTGGGGTGAGCAGTTCTTC. It codes for CASSPPWGEQFF.